There are a few counts of the clone carrying this T cell receptor beta chain. TCRdb passed the RACE reads through MiXCR, listing each CDR3 protein once. The sample has about 130,000 distinct CDR3 sequences, approximately 10% seen once. This entry belongs to a study of human T cells and chemical hapten exposure. V was trimmed by 1 base and J by 5 bases, leaving 9 bases between them. Germline V lookup: CDR1 LNHDA, CDR2 SQIVND (reference sequence). This CDR3 has 14 residues. The time point denotes: healthy volunteer bleed at 2 weeks. Blood, whole and unfractionated, served as the source for total RNA extraction.

The source is a male donor in good health. Some clones in this sample may be carry-over from other donors' samples. The sample was whole blood. The chain links TRBV19 to TRBJ2-1, with a tentative D call TRBD1 (5 bases). The CDR3 nucleotides read TGTGCCAGTAGTATAGGGGGCTTGGACAATGAGCAGTTCTTC. Encoded protein: CASSIGGLDNEQFF.